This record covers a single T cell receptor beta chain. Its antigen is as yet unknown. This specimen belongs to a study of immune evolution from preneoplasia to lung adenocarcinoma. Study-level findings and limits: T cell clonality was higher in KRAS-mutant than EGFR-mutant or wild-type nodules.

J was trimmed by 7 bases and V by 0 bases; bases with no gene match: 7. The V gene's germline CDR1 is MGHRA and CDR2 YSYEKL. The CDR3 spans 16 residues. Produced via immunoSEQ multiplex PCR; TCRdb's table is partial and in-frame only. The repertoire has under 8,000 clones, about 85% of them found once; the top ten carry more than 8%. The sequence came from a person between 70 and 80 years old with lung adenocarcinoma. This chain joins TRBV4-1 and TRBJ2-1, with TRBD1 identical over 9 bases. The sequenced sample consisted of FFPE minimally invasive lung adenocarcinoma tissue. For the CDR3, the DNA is TGCGCCAGCAGCCAAGATCTATGGGACAGGGTAAATGAGCAGTTCTTC. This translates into CASSQDLWDRVNEQFF.